This entry lists 10 T cell receptor beta chains sequenced from one sample in a study of cytomegalovirus exposure and HLA in healthy donors. Primers for the PCR totalled 60 Vbeta and 13 Jbeta. Repertoires were generated with immunoSEQ multiplex PCR, while TCRdb's copy carries only in-frame clones and drops some. Among approximately 300,000 clones, over 70% were seen once, and the ten largest hold 0.3%. The specimen was PBMCs. The receptor source for this set is a girl aged 2-9 years in good health and CMV-seronegative.

V usage is TRBV4-2 and J usage is TRBJ2-1; D perhaps matches TRBD2 (5 bases). This CDR3 is 17 amino acids long. Per germline, CDR1 LGHNA and CDR2 YNFKEQ. The V and J ends lost 1 base and 6 bases respectively, with 19 bases between them. CDR3 loop: CASSQGEGEGGFNEQFF. CDR3 nucleotides: TGTGCCAGCAGCCAAGGAGAGGGAGAGGGCGGGTTCAATGAGCAGTTCTTC.

The chain has TRBV18 and TRBJ1-1; D gene ambiguous. Trimming removed 2 bases from V and 3 bases from J, with 19 bases in between. The CDR3 loop spans 17 amino acids. Germline loops: CDR1 KGHSH, CDR2 LQKENI. The CDR3 coding sequence is TGTGCCAGCTCACCAAGTTCACCGCTCGAGGGTTACACTGAAGCTTTCTTT. Translating gives CASSPSSPLEGYTEAFF.

J is TRBJ1-3 and V is TRBV10-3; D possibly corresponds to TRBD1 (5 bases). V was trimmed by 9 bases and J by 1 base, leaving 13 bases between them. This CDR3 region has 14 residues. Per the germline V gene, CDR1 is ENHRY and CDR2 is SYGVKD. In DNA, the CDR3 is TGTGCCATTAAGGGGAAGGAGTCTGGAAACACCATATATTTT. It translates to CAIKGKESGNTIYF.

This chain joins TRBV14 and TRBJ2-7, with 12 bases aligning to TRBD2. V dropped 2 bases and J dropped 6; count of bases not matched to a gene: 5. There are 15 residues in the CDR3. The germline CDR1 and CDR2 sequences are SGHDN and FVKESK. CDR3 loop: CASSQLTSGSPEQYF. CDR3 DNA sequence: TGTGCCAGCAGCCAATTGACTAGCGGGAGTCCCGAGCAGTACTTC.

This chain uses TRBV4-1 with TRBJ2-5; TRBD2 aligns across 9 bases. The J segment lost 11 bases and the V segment lost 4 bases, leaving 17 bases of the junction unmatched. The CDR3 loop spans 16 amino acids. Germline values: CDR1 MGHRA, CDR2 YSYEKL. The CDR3 loop reads CASSPFGTSSVPEQYF. For the CDR3, the DNA is TGCGCCAGCAGCCCTTTCGGGACTAGCAGCGTGCCAGAGCAGTACTTC.

The rearrangement links TRBV9 to TRBJ2-3, with 8 bases identical to TRBD2. This CDR3 is built from 17 residues. Looked up from germline, CDR1 is SGDLS and CDR2 is YYNGEE. V lost 0 bases and J lost 3; bases outside the gene matches: 9. The CDR3 region is CASSVGRGLAGTDTQYF. As DNA, the CDR3 is TGTGCCAGCAGCGTAGGAAGAGGCCTAGCGGGTACAGATACGCAGTATTTT.

This chain uses TRBV28 with TRBJ1-4; D unresolved. The CDR3 extends over 14 amino acids. The ends were cut back, 2 bases at V and 3 bases at J, with 7 bases in the middle. CDR1 and CDR2 (germline): MDHEN, SYDVKM. The chain's CDR3 is CASSLLGANEKLFF. CDR3 nucleotide sequence: TGTGCCAGCAGTTTACTGGGAGCTAATGAAAAACTGTTTTTT.

This rearrangement joins TRBV28 to TRBJ1-3; 11 bases line up with TRBD1. The V and J ends lost 8 bases and 2 bases, in that order; junction bases with no gene match: 8. Per the germline V gene, CDR1 is MDHEN and CDR2 is SYDVKM. There are 16 residues in the CDR3. CDR3 coding DNA: TGTGCCAGCGGACCTCCGGGACAGGGGGCTGGAAACACCATATATTTT. Its protein product is CASGPPGQGAGNTIYF.

J is TRBJ1-6 and V is TRBV5-1, with TRBD1 matching over 9 bases. The V gene end was trimmed by 4 bases and the J gene end by 0 bases; junction bases not matched to a gene: 8. The CDR3 is 18 amino acids. Germline V gene data show CDR1 as SGHRS and CDR2 as YFSETQ. DNA of the CDR3: TGCGCCAGCAGCCTTCGGACAGGGGCTATCTCCTATAATTCACCCCTCCACTTT. Protein: CASSLRTGAISYNSPLHF.

This chain links TRBV11-3 with TRBJ1-5; no definite D call. The CDR3 has 13 amino acids. Trimming cost V 2 bases and J 4 bases, with 6 bases left between them. Looked up from germline, CDR1 is SGHNT and CDR2 is YENEEA. CDR3 sequence reads: CASSLTENQPQHF. The DNA of the CDR3 is TGTGCCAGCAGCTTAACAGAAAATCAGCCCCAGCATTTT.